Listed here are 25 T cell receptor beta chains from one sample, sequenced in a study of T-cell memory formation after mild COVID-19. TCRdb independently ran MiXCR on the 5' RACE reads; one entry per CDR3 protein. There are under 250,000 distinct CDR3 sequences in the sample; 15% occur only once, and 2% to 2.5% lies in the top ten. Sequenced input: PBMCs or a T cell subset sorted from them (not recorded which). Receptor source: an adult woman who had mild COVID-19 (a few samples of this study predate the infection). Cell type and time point are not known.

The CDR3 loop reads CASSIGQTSNQPQHF. CDR3 bases: TGTGCCAGTAGTATTGGGCAGACAAGCAATCAGCCCCAGCATTTT. V and J are TRBV19 and TRBJ1-5; the D is unclear. Deletions cut 3 bases from V and 1 base from J, with 10 bases between. This CDR3 comprises 15 residues. CDR1 is LNHDA, CDR2 SQIVND, per germline (reference sequence).

This clonotype was seen many times. The V and J genes are TRBV18 and TRBJ1-2; D is uncertain. With 3 bases removed from V and 0 bases from J, the gap between germline ends came to 2 bases. Germline values: CDR1 KGHSH, CDR2 LQKENI. The CDR3 contains 12 residues. As DNA, the CDR3 is TGTGCCAGCTCACCTCCTAACTATGGCTACACCTTC. Translation: CASSPPNYGYTF.

The rearrangement uses TRBV7-3 and TRBJ2-1, with TRBD2 identical over 14 bases. This CDR3 is built from 23 residues. CDR1 and CDR2 (germline): SGHTA, FQGTGA. With 1 base clipped from V and 7 bases from J, the junction kept 24 bases outside the gene matches. CDR3 in amino acids: CASSLSEGGPGLAGVLGRNEQFF. The DNA of the CDR3 is TGTGCCAGCAGCTTAAGTGAGGGGGGACCGGGACTAGCGGGAGTATTGGGTAGAAATGAGCAGTTCTTC.

This clonotype appeared many times. The chain links TRBV7-6 to TRBJ2-6; 8 bases agree with TRBD1. This CDR3 is built from 17 residues. Germline CDR1 and CDR2: SGHVS and FNYEAQ. J was trimmed by 4 bases and V by 1 base; bases with no gene match: 6. For the CDR3, the DNA is TGTGCCAGCAGCTTAGATCCGACAGGGGCCGGGGCCAACGTCCTGACTTTC. Translation: CASSLDPTGAGANVLTF.

This rearrangement joins TRBV5-6 to TRBJ1-6; D gene uncertain. CDR1 is SGHDT and CDR2 is YYEEEE in the germline V gene. The CDR3 length is 13 residues. Deletions cut 4 bases from V and 10 bases from J, with 12 bases between. The CDR3 here is CASSRLAGSPLHF. CDR3 bases: TGTGCCAGCAGCCGCCTCGCGGGCTCACCCCTCCACTTT.

Many counts were recorded for this clonotype. The gene calls are TRBV9 and TRBJ2-1; no definite D call. CDR3 length equals 15 residues. The germline CDR1 and CDR2 sequences are SGDLS and YYNGEE. Trimming stripped 0 bases from V and 7 bases from J, with 14 bases between. The chain's CDR3 is CASSVGVRTENEQFF. CDR3 nucleotides: TGTGCCAGCAGCGTAGGGGTACGAACGGAGAATGAGCAGTTCTTC.

The chain recombines TRBV9 with TRBJ1-2; 8 bases line up with TRBD1. V lost 4 bases, J lost 7 bases, and 9 bases stayed unmatched. Germline CDR1 and CDR2: SGDLS and YYNGEE. This CDR3 comprises 14 residues. The CDR3 here is CASSFRDRSGGYTF. Written as DNA, the CDR3 is TGTGCCAGCAGCTTCCGGGACAGGTCGGGTGGCTACACCTTC.

This chain uses TRBV2 with TRBJ1-1, with D perhaps TRBD1 (5 bases). Trimming cost V 0 bases and J 2 bases, with 10 bases left between them. The CDR3 contains 15 residues. The germline CDR1 and CDR2 sequences are SNHLY and FYNNEI. Written as DNA, the CDR3 is TGTGCCAGCAGTGAAGCGGTACAGGAAAACACTGAAGCTTTCTTT. Translated, it gives CASSEAVQENTEAFF.

This clonotype appeared a few times. The gene calls are TRBV20-1 and TRBJ1-2, with TRBD1 identical over 8 bases. The trim removed 3 bases at V and 6 bases at J, leaving 9 bases unmatched. Germline CDR1 DFQATT, CDR2 SNEGSKA (reference sequence). There are 14 residues in the CDR3. CDR3 protein: CSARLTGALNGYTF. The CDR3 DNA reads as TGCAGTGCTAGGTTGACAGGGGCCCTAAATGGCTACACCTTC.

V and J are TRBV9 and TRBJ1-1, with no clear D. Germline V gene lookup returns CDR1 SGDLS and CDR2 YYNGEE. Deletions cut 0 bases from V and 1 base from J, with 4 bases between. The CDR3 sequence is 13 residues long. CDR3 amino acids: CASSVAANTEAFF. As DNA, the CDR3 is TGTGCCAGCAGCGTAGCTGCGAACACTGAAGCTTTCTTT. The whole variable domain, remainder taken from reference TRBV9 and TRBJ1-1, is DSGVTQTPKHLITATGQRVTLRCSPRSGDLSVYWYQQSLDQGLQFLIQYYNGEERAKGNILERFSAQQFPDLHSELNLSSLELGDSALYFCASSVAANTEAFFGQGTRLTVV.

V and J are TRBV6-5 and TRBJ2-7; TRBD1 might be the D (5 bases). V was cut by 5 bases and J by 7 bases, with 15 bases left in between. The CDR3 consists of 13 residues. Germline-derived CDR1 and CDR2 are MNHEY and SVGAGI. The CDR3 coding sequence is TGTGCCAGCAGTCGACAGTACCTACGGGAGCAGTACTTC. Amino acid sequence: CASSRQYLREQYF.

This clonotype was picked up a small number of times. The chain employs TRBV6-6 and TRBJ2-3; D is unclear. With 2 bases removed from V and 0 bases from J, the gap between germline ends came to 9 bases. Per the germline V gene, CDR1 is MNHNY and CDR2 is SVGAGI (reference sequence). The CDR3 covers 15 residues. CDR3 residues: CASSYNRASTDTQYF. CDR3 nucleotides: TGTGCCAGCAGTTACAATCGGGCTAGCACAGATACGCAGTATTTT.

The rearrangement links TRBV7-9 to TRBJ1-5; the D is unclear. This CDR3 has 12 amino acids. Germline lookup yields CDR1 SEHNR and CDR2 FQNEAQ (reference sequence). V was shortened by 5 bases and J by 5 bases, with 7 bases between the two germline ends. CDR3: CASSPADQPQHF. The CDR3 coding sequence is TGTGCCAGCAGCCCCGCGGATCAGCCCCAGCATTTT. Drawing the rest from reference TRBV7-9 and TRBJ1-5, the complete variable domain is DTGVSQNPRHKITKRGQNVTFRCDPISEHNRLYWYRQTLGQGPEFLTYFQNEAQLEKSRLLSDRFSAERPKGSFSTLEIQRTEQGDSAMYLCASSPADQPQHFGDGTRLSIL.

This clonotype was found a few times. The chain links TRBV5-1 to TRBJ2-1; the match to TRBD1 covers 8 bases. Germline loops: CDR1 SGHRS, CDR2 YFSETQ. Losses at the gene ends were 2 bases for V and 9 bases for J; bases not matched to a gene: 22. The CDR3 length is 19 residues. The CDR3 here is CASSLLFLGQGASVVEQFF. The CDR3 bases are TGCGCCAGCAGCTTACTATTCTTAGGGCAGGGGGCTAGCGTGGTTGAGCAGTTCTTC. Using reference TRBV5-1 and TRBJ2-1 for the parts outside the CDR3, the full variable domain is KAGVTQTPRYLIKTRGQQVTLSCSPISGHRSVSWYQQTPGQGLQFLFEYFSETQRNKGNFPGRFSGRQFSNSRSEMNVSTLELGDSALYLCASSLLFLGQGASVVEQFFGPGTRLTVL.

The rearrangement joins TRBV20-1 to TRBJ2-7; possible D gene TRBD2, 6 bases. Trimming cost V 3 bases and J 0 bases, with 18 bases left between them. The CDR3 consists of 16 residues. Germline values: CDR1 DFQATT, CDR2 SNEGSKA (reference sequence). This CDR3 is CSASGRGTASSYEQYF. CDR3 in DNA: TGCAGTGCTAGTGGTCGTGGGACTGCCAGCTCCTACGAGCAGTACTTC.

The chain is built from TRBV20-1 and TRBJ1-1; 9 bases map to TRBD1. Germline V gives CDR1 DFQATT, CDR2 SNEGSKA (reference sequence). Germline trimming cut 5 bases from V and 2 bases from J; bases unmatched to any gene: 12. The CDR3 runs to 16 residues. The CDR3 bases are TGCAGTGCTCCTTTCGGACAGGGGTTGGATAACACTGAAGCTTTCTTT. Amino acids: CSAPFGQGLDNTEAFF.

This clonotype has just a few counts. The V and J genes are TRBV7-6 and TRBJ2-3, with 11 bases fitting TRBD2. The CDR3 contains 17 residues. The trim removed 4 bases at V and 6 bases at J, leaving 12 bases unmatched. CDR1 and CDR2 from the germline V gene are SGHVS and FNYEAQ. The CDR3 DNA sequence: TGTGCCAGCAGCTCGCCCATAGCGGGGGGGCCTAGGGATACGCAGTATTTT. This encodes CASSSPIAGGPRDTQYF.

The J gene is TRBJ1-1, the V gene TRBV5-1, with D tentatively TRBD1 (6 bases). This CDR3 comprises 17 residues. Germline V gene lookup returns CDR1 SGHRS and CDR2 YFSETQ. Trimming left V 5 bases short and J 1 base short, with 21 bases between. The CDR3, as DNA: TGCGCCAGCAGTTTTCAGCTACAGGGCGCCAGGAACACTGAAGCTTTCTTT. Residues: CASSFQLQGARNTEAFF.

This clonotype has just a few counts. The genes are TRBV7-9 and TRBJ2-7, with D possibly matching TRBD2 (7 bases). Looked up from germline, CDR1 is SEHNR and CDR2 is FQNEAQ (reference sequence). This CDR3 comprises 13 residues. V lost 3 bases, J lost 6 bases, and 12 bases lay in between. The CDR3, as DNA: TGTGCCAGCAGCTTTAGGGGGGGTTTCGAGCAGTACTTC. Protein sequence: CASSFRGGFEQYF.

The CDR3 region has the DNA TGTGCCAGCAGCTTTATGCCAGCGGGGGACACAGATACGCAGTATTTT. As protein: CASSFMPAGDTDTQYF. This chain connects TRBV11-1 to TRBJ2-3, with 8 positions matching TRBD2. The CDR3 loop spans 16 amino acids. V lost 3 bases to trimming and J lost 2 bases; unmatched junction nucleotides: 7. Germline V lookup: CDR1 SGHAT, CDR2 FQDESV (reference sequence). Variable domain in full (rest from reference TRBV11-1 and TRBJ2-3): EAEVAQSPRYKITEKSQAVAFWCDPISGHATLYWYRQILGQGPELLVQFQDESVVDDSQLPKDRFSAERLKGVDSTLKIQPAELGDSAMYLCASSFMPAGDTDTQYFGPGTRLTVL.

The chain uses TRBV6-2 or TRBV6-3 and TRBJ2-1; perhaps TRBD2 as D (6 bases). The CDR3 loop spans 14 amino acids. Germline assignment: CDR1 MNHEY and CDR2 SVGEGT. V was shortened by 0 bases and J by 12 bases, with 15 bases between the two germline ends. For the CDR3, the DNA is TGTGCCAGCAGTTACTCGATGATTGGGGGGAGGCAGTTCTTC. It specifies CASSYSMIGGRQFF.

This clonotype has only a few counts. The genes are TRBV14 and TRBJ1-2; no definite D call. The germline CDR1 and CDR2 sequences are SGHDN and FVKESK. CDR3 length: 13 residues. Trimming shortened V by 6 bases and J by 2 bases, and 10 bases separated the two germline ends. Here the CDR3 reads CASSLQQNYGYTF. DNA of the CDR3: TGTGCCAGCAGTCTTCAGCAAAACTATGGCTACACCTTC.

The V and J genes are TRBV12-3 or TRBV12-4 and TRBJ2-3; 8 nucleotides agree with TRBD1. Trimming cost V 3 bases and J 0 bases; bases outside gene matches: 5. This CDR3 is built from 16 residues. The CDR3 DNA follows: TGTGCCAGCAGTTTGCGGCGGACAGGGAGCACAGATACGCAGTATTTT. Its translation is CASSLRRTGSTDTQYF.

This clonotype was picked up many times. This chain connects TRBV15 to TRBJ1-6; no clear D gene. This CDR3 is 14 amino acids long. Trimming took off 2 bases at V and 7 bases at J, with 9 bases between the two ends. Germline values: CDR1 LNHNV, CDR2 YYDKDF (reference sequence). For the CDR3, the DNA is TGTGCCACCAGCAGACTCTCCCTGAATTCACCCCTCCACTTT. As protein: CATSRLSLNSPLHF. The full variable domain, in which reference TRBV15 and TRBJ1-6 provide the parts outside the CDR3, is DAMVIQNPRYQVTQFGKPVTLSCSQTLNHNVMYWYQQKSSQAPKLLFHYYDKDFNNEADTPDNFQSRRPNTSFCFLDIRSPGLGDTAMYLCATSRLSLNSPLHFGNGTRLTVT.

This clonotype was seen ten or more times. V gene TRBV5-1 combines with J gene TRBJ2-5; 11 bases agree with TRBD2. The CDR3 has 15 residues. The V segment lost 4 bases and the J segment 2 bases; nucleotides outside the gene matches: 4. Per germline, CDR1 SGHRS and CDR2 YFSETQ. CDR3 protein: CASSAGLAEQETQYF. The DNA of the CDR3 is TGCGCCAGCAGCGCGGGACTAGCGGAGCAAGAGACCCAGTACTTC.